Presented here are 27 T cell receptor beta chains from one specimen sequenced in a study of blood T cell repertoires in COVID-19. Measured with immunoSEQ multiplex PCR; TCRdb has only the in-frame clones, and not every one. The table records about 200,000 clones, around 89% of them present only once. The sequenced sample consisted of peripheral blood. The source is a woman between 35 and 50 years old with acute or convalescent COVID-19.

As regards this clone: The junction differs from germline at one of its ends, possibly a read error. The chain has TRBV12-3 or TRBV12-4 and TRBJ1-1, with D hard to call. The CDR3 is 12 amino acids. CDR3 DNA sequence: TGTGCCAGCAGTGAGCGACCGCGACCGTACCTCTTT. Translated, it gives CASSERPRPYLF.

The genes are TRBV3-1 (or the pseudogene TRBV3-2) and TRBJ2-3; D is perhaps TRBD2 (6 bases). Germline V CDR1 and CDR2: LGHDT, YNNKEL (reference sequence). The V and J ends lost 0 bases and 0 bases respectively, with 10 bases between them. The CDR3 loop spans 16 amino acids. CDR3 region: CASSQDGSPSTDTQYF. The CDR3 bases are TGTGCCAGCAGCCAAGACGGGAGCCCTAGCACAGATACGCAGTATTTT.

In its sample, this clone was seen a few times. The V call is TRBV27, the J call TRBJ1-1; no clear D gene. CDR3 length equals 12 residues. CDR1 MNHEY and CDR2 SMNVEV come from the germline V gene (reference sequence). Deletions cut 4 bases from V and 5 bases from J, with 8 bases between. The CDR3 here is CASSSVRTEAFF. CDR3 DNA sequence: TGTGCCAGCAGTTCAGTGCGGACTGAAGCTTTCTTT.

This clone turned up a few times. The chain couples TRBV3-1 (or the pseudogene TRBV3-2) to TRBJ1-1; unclear D gene. The CDR3 has 13 amino acids. Germline assignment: CDR1 LGHDT and CDR2 YNNKEL (reference sequence). Trimming took off 1 base at V and 4 bases at J, with 7 bases between the two ends. CDR3 DNA sequence: TGTGCCAGCAGCCAAGTAACGGGCACTGAAGCTTTCTTT. This gives the protein CASSQVTGTEAFF.

J is TRBJ1-1 and V is TRBV6-5; D ambiguous. The germline gives CDR1 MNHEY, CDR2 SVGAGI. The CDR3 totals 11 residues. V was cut by 6 bases and J by 9 bases, with 11 bases left in between. CDR3 coding DNA: TGTGCCAGCAGCCCGGGGTCCAAAGCTTTCTTT. It specifies CASSPGSKAFF.

The V gene is TRBV10-1, the J gene TRBJ1-3; no firm D call. The V gene's germline CDR1 is WNHNN and CDR2 SYGVQD (reference sequence). V gave up 3 bases and J gave up 0 bases, with 12 bases separating them. The CDR3 is 16 residues long. The CDR3: CASSESSVISGNTIYF. The DNA for the CDR3 is TGCGCCAGCAGTGAATCCTCAGTGATCTCTGGAAACACCATATATTTT.

This clone was observed once. This chain links TRBV18 with TRBJ1-1; D perhaps matches TRBD1 (5 bases). The CDR3 spans 14 residues. Germline lookup yields CDR1 KGHSH and CDR2 LQKENI. The V and J ends lost 3 bases and 5 bases respectively, with 13 bases between them. CDR3 sequence (DNA): TGTGCCAGCTCACCGAACCCCGGGGGGACTGAAGCTTTCTTT. Translating gives CASSPNPGGTEAFF.

The rearrangement links TRBV20-1 to TRBJ1-2; 7 positions match TRBD1. CDR1 and CDR2 (germline): DFQATT, SNEGSKA (reference sequence). Germline trimming cut 3 bases from V and 4 bases from J; bases unmatched to any gene: 8. The CDR3 covers 14 residues. This CDR3 is CSASAEGAGYGYTF. CDR3 in DNA: TGCAGTGCTAGTGCCGAGGGGGCTGGCTATGGCTACACCTTC.

This chain connects TRBV12-3 or TRBV12-4 to TRBJ1-2; 7 bases match TRBD1. The CDR3 runs to 13 residues. J lost 4 bases, V lost 6 bases, and 5 bases had no gene match. In DNA form, the CDR3 reads TGTGCCAGCAGACCAGGGGGAAGCTATGGCTACACCTTC. Protein sequence: CASRPGGSYGYTF.

This chain connects TRBV19 to TRBJ2-1; tentatively, D is TRBD2 (5 bases). V lost 2 bases, J lost 0 bases, and 8 bases lay in between. CDR3 size: 15 residues. The germline V gene encodes CDR1 LNHDA and CDR2 SQIVND (reference sequence). CDR3 DNA sequence: TGTGCCAGTAGTATACTCGGGGACTCCTACAATGAGCAGTTCTTC. It is translated as CASSILGDSYNEQFF.

V is TRBV19 and J is TRBJ2-5; TRBD2 aligns across 14 bases. V lost 9 bases to trimming and J lost 2 bases; unmatched junction nucleotides: 8. The length of the CDR3 is 16 residues. Germline V CDR1 and CDR2: LNHDA, SQIVND (reference sequence). CDR3 loop: CASGTSGGFPQETQYF. The CDR3 DNA sequence: TGTGCCAGCGGGACTAGCGGGGGTTTCCCACAAGAGACCCAGTACTTC.

The V and J genes are TRBV9 and TRBJ1-1, with 7 nucleotides matching TRBD1. The CDR3 has 14 residues. After removal of 4 bases from V and 5 bases from J, the junction contained 8 bases not matched to a gene. CDR1 is SGDLS, CDR2 YYNGEE, per germline. CDR3 protein: CASSPSGGRTEAFF. The CDR3 DNA reads TGTGCCAGCAGCCCTTCAGGGGGGCGGACTGAAGCTTTCTTT.

This chain connects TRBV20-1 to TRBJ1-6; D gene unclear. CDR3 length: 15 residues. Trimming removed 3 bases from V and 2 bases from J, with 11 bases in between. The germline CDR1 and CDR2 sequences are DFQATT and SNEGSKA (reference sequence). The CDR3, as DNA: TGCAGTGCTAGTGGCAGACAAACCTATAATTCACCCCTCCACTTT. It translates to CSASGRQTYNSPLHF.

The J gene is TRBJ1-1, the V gene TRBV27; D unclear. V lost 2 bases to trimming and J lost 5 bases, with 9 bases between them. The germline gives CDR1 MNHEY, CDR2 SMNVEV (reference sequence). The CDR3 spans 13 residues. In DNA form, the CDR3 reads TGTGCCAGCAGTTTAGGAGTCGGGACTGAAGCTTTCTTT. It yields the protein CASSLGVGTEAFF.

The CDR3 bases are TGTGCCAGCAGCTTAGATGGTAGTCTCGAGACCCAGTACTTC. It codes for CASSLDGSLETQYF. The chain carries TRBV11-2 and TRBJ2-5; D remains unclear. This CDR3 spans 14 amino acids. The V end lost 0 bases, the J end lost 5 bases, and 10 bases lay between the germline ends. Germline V CDR1 and CDR2: SGHAT, FQNNGV. Using reference TRBV11-2 and TRBJ2-5 for the parts outside the CDR3, the full variable domain is EAGVAQSPRYKIIEKRQSVAFWCNPISGHATLYWYQQILGQGPKLLIQFQNNGVVDDSQLPKDRFSAERLKGVDSTLKIQPAKLEDSAVYLCASSLDGSLETQYFGPGTRLLVL.

This clone was detected once. The chain couples TRBV2 to TRBJ2-1, with D maybe TRBD2 (5 bases). Germline CDR1 and CDR2: SNHLY and FYNNEI. This CDR3 is 14 amino acids long. Trimming shortened V by 2 bases and J by 5 bases, and 10 bases separated the two germline ends. CDR3 residues: CASSESTSDNEQFF. DNA for the CDR3: TGTGCCAGCAGTGAAAGTACTAGTGACAATGAGCAGTTCTTC.

The genes are TRBV28 and TRBJ1-3, with unresolved D. CDR3 length: 13 amino acids. Germline loops: CDR1 MDHEN, CDR2 SYDVKM. Deletions cut 6 bases from V and 4 bases from J, with 10 bases between. This chain's CDR3 is CASSPTTGNTIYF. In DNA, the CDR3 is TGTGCCAGCAGCCCAACTACGGGAAACACCATATATTTT.

The chain joins TRBV7-2 to TRBJ1-3, with D unresolved. Trimming cost V 5 bases and J 0 bases, with 17 bases left between them. CDR1 is SGHTA and CDR2 is FQGNSA in the germline V gene. The CDR3 is 17 residues long. CDR3 residues: CASSPWLVSSSGNTIYF. DNA of the CDR3: TGTGCCAGCAGCCCCTGGTTAGTTTCGAGCTCTGGAAACACCATATATTTT.

This clone has more than one count but fewer than ten. The genes are TRBV10-3 and TRBJ2-2, with 8 bases fitting TRBD2. With V trimmed by 0 bases and J by 5 bases, 5 bases remained unmatched. The CDR3 has 16 residues. Per germline, CDR1 ENHRY and CDR2 SYGVKD. The chain's CDR3 is CAISESWTSITGELFF. CDR3 bases: TGTGCCATCAGTGAGTCGTGGACTAGCATTACCGGGGAGCTGTTTTTT.

The CDR3 is CASSLRTGGRNTEAFF. The CDR3 nucleotides read TGTGCCAGCAGCCTCCGGACAGGGGGGAGGAACACTGAAGCTTTCTTT. The genes are TRBV11-3 and TRBJ1-1, with 10 bases matching TRBD1. The germline CDR1 and CDR2 sequences are SGHNT and YENEEA. The V and J ends lost 5 bases and 1 base, in that order; junction bases with no gene match: 7. The CDR3 is 16 residues long. Looking up the rest from reference TRBV11-3 and TRBJ1-1 gives the full variable domain: EAGVVQSPRYKIIEKKQPVAFWCNPISGHNTLYWYLQNLGQGPELLIRYENEEAVDDSQLPKDRFSAERLKGVDSTLKIQPAELGDSAVYLCASSLRTGGRNTEAFFGQGTRLTVV.

The rearrangement links TRBV7-3 to TRBJ1-2; D call uncertain. The germline V gene encodes CDR1 SGHTA and CDR2 FQGTGA. V was trimmed by 7 bases and J by 8 bases, leaving 14 bases between them. This CDR3 has 12 residues. CDR3 nucleotide sequence: TGTGCCAGCACATCAGGTCCGGGGGGCTACACCTTC. Encoded protein: CASTSGPGGYTF.

As concerns this clone: Other DNA sequences within the sample encode an identical CDR3. This chain connects TRBV3-1 (or the pseudogene TRBV3-2) to TRBJ1-1; D might be TRBD1 (5 bases). With 4 bases removed from V and 7 bases from J, the gap between germline ends came to 7 bases. This CDR3 comprises 11 residues. Germline loops: CDR1 LGHDT, CDR2 YNNKEL (reference sequence). This chain's CDR3 is CASSRGGEAFF. For the CDR3, the DNA is TGTGCCAGCAGCCGGGGGGGTGAAGCTTTCTTT.

This sequence joins TRBV7-8 and TRBJ1-2; D possibly corresponds to TRBD1 (6 bases). V was cut by 5 bases and J by 4 bases, with 20 bases left in between. The CDR3 is made up of 16 amino acids. The germline V gene has CDR1 SGHVS and CDR2 FQNEAQ. The CDR3 DNA is TGTGCCAGCAGCCCCTCCAGTGGACAGAAAGGCTATGGCTACACCTTC. It is translated as CASSPSSGQKGYGYTF.

J is TRBJ1-4 and V is TRBV10-2; 9 bases map to TRBD1. The CDR3 is 17 residues long. Germline loops: CDR1 WSHSY, CDR2 SAAADI. The V segment lost 7 bases and the J segment 2 bases; nucleotides outside the gene matches: 11. CDR3 protein: CASTSDRGGGTNEKLFF. The CDR3 DNA reads TGCGCCAGCACCTCGGACAGGGGAGGGGGGACTAATGAAAAACTGTTTTTT.

This chain links TRBV28 with TRBJ1-2, with D maybe TRBD1 (6 bases). V lost 3 bases to trimming and J lost 5 bases, with 13 bases between them. Germline V gives CDR1 MDHEN, CDR2 SYDVKM. CDR3 size: 14 residues. DNA for the CDR3: TGTGCCAGCAGTTTTCGGGGGGCGGATTATGGCTACACCTTC. Its protein product is CASSFRGADYGYTF.

This chain uses TRBV7-9 with TRBJ1-2; D is ambiguous. Deletions cut 4 bases from V and 4 bases from J, with 7 bases between. The CDR3 loop spans 12 amino acids. Germline V gene lookup returns CDR1 SEHNR and CDR2 FQNEAQ (reference sequence). The CDR3 region is CASSSTSYGYTF. The CDR3 DNA reads TGTGCCAGCAGCTCAACTAGCTATGGCTACACCTTC.

The rearrangement uses TRBV5-1 and TRBJ2-5, with D possibly matching TRBD1 (6 bases). Trimming cost V 3 bases and J 5 bases, with 17 bases left between them. The germline V gene has CDR1 SGHRS and CDR2 YFSETQ. CDR3 length: 15 residues. The CDR3 DNA is TGCGCCAGCAGCTCCTCCGGGACACTGGGGGAGACCCAGTACTTC. As protein: CASSSSGTLGETQYF.